One and the same sample provided the 18 T cell receptor beta chains below, sequenced in a study of blood T cell repertoires in COVID-19. Assay: immunoSEQ multiplex PCR; the TCRdb copy retains only in-frame clones and omits some. Among about 530,000 clones, around nine tenths were seen once, and the ten largest hold roughly 7.4%. Sample: peripheral blood. All receptors come from a woman aged 50 to 65 with COVID-19, enrolled during active disease.

The genes are TRBV6-7 and TRBJ1-1; D ambiguous. TRBV6-7 is given ORF status, its function remaining uncertain. The CDR3 extends over 14 amino acids. Trimming took 4 bases from V and 2 from J, leaving 11 bases between them. The CDR3 sequence: CASSSGVANTEAFF. The CDR3 DNA is TGTGCCAGCAGTTCAGGCGTGGCCAACACTGAAGCTTTCTTT.

This clone showed up just once. The rearrangement joins TRBV19 to TRBJ2-3; 10 bases agree with TRBD1. V gave up 3 bases and J gave up 7 bases; unmatched junction bases: 10. The CDR3 loop spans 16 amino acids. Germline CDR1 and CDR2: LNHDA and SQIVND (reference sequence). The CDR3 DNA sequence: TGTGCCAGTAGTATGGGGGGGACAGGGGTTCTCAATACGCAGTATTTT. Its translation is CASSMGGTGVLNTQYF.

This chain joins TRBV18 and TRBJ2-3; D is unresolved. The CDR3 consists of 12 residues. Trimming shortened V by 3 bases and J by 4 bases, and 5 bases separated the two germline ends. Germline CDR1 reads KGHSH; CDR2 reads LQKENI. The CDR3 protein is CASSPYADTQYF. For the CDR3, the DNA is TGTGCCAGCTCACCCTATGCAGATACGCAGTATTTT.

This sequence joins TRBV12-3 or TRBV12-4 and TRBJ2-3; D not resolved. This CDR3 is built from 12 residues. Trimming left V 4 bases short and J 2 bases short, with 4 bases between. Written as DNA, the CDR3 is TGTGCCAGCAGTTATCTCACAGATACGCAGTATTTT. Its translation is CASSYLTDTQYF.

This clone occurred once. This rearrangement joins TRBV9 to TRBJ1-1, with D possibly being TRBD1 (6 bases). Germline lookup yields CDR1 SGDLS and CDR2 YYNGEE. Between the trimmed V and J ends, which lost 4 bases and 0 bases, there was a span of 22 bases. The CDR3 has 18 amino acids. The CDR3 sequence is CASSPHALTGPMNTEAFF. The CDR3 DNA reads TGTGCCAGCAGCCCTCATGCCCTCACAGGGCCCATGAACACTGAAGCTTTCTTT.

The chain recombines TRBV12-5 with TRBJ2-5; D gene unclear. Looked up from germline, CDR1 is LGHNT and CDR2 is FRNRAP. This CDR3 contains 12 residues. Trimming took off 1 base at V and 4 bases at J, with 4 bases between the two ends. CDR3 in DNA: TGTGCTAGTGGTTTGGACAGAGAGACCCAGTACTTC. It encodes CASGLDRETQYF. The variable domain in full, with the rest retrieved from reference TRBV12-5 and TRBJ2-5, is DARVTQTPRHKVTEMGQEVTMRCQPILGHNTVFWYRQTMMQGLELLAYFRNRAPLDDSGMPKDRFSAEMPDATLATLKIQPSEPRDSAVYFCASGLDRETQYFGPGTRLLVL.

The CDR3, as DNA: TGTGCCAGCAGCCGGGACTTTTCTACAGCTTTCTTT. Translated, it gives CASSRDFSTAFF. The rearrangement links TRBV5-6 to TRBJ1-1; D perhaps matches TRBD1 (5 bases). The germline V gene has CDR1 SGHDT and CDR2 YYEEEE. The CDR3 is 12 residues long. V was pared by 4 bases and J by 10 bases, with 14 bases between.

The rearrangement joins TRBV24-1 to TRBJ1-5; D gene unclear. Trimming removed 9 bases at V and 9 bases at J, with 8 bases between. Per the germline V gene, CDR1 is KGHDR and CDR2 is SFDVKD. This CDR3 comprises 10 residues. The CDR3 nucleotides read TGTGCCACCTATACAACGCCCCAGCATTTT. This codes for CATYTTPQHF.

About this clone itself: An end of the junction differs from the germline gene, which may be a read error. The chain uses TRBV30 and TRBJ1-1; 7 nucleotides align to TRBD1. From germline, CDR1 is GTSNPN and CDR2 SVGIG (reference sequence). This CDR3 is 10 amino acids long. The CDR3 region has the DNA TGTGCCTGGAGTTCGGGACAGCTCGTTTTT. It translates to CAWSSGQLVF.

This chain uses TRBV2 with TRBJ1-4; 9 bases are a match to TRBD1. Trimming removed 10 bases from V and 4 bases from J; junction bases left unmatched: 7. The V gene's germline CDR1 is SNHLY and CDR2 FYNNEI. The CDR3 is made up of 14 amino acids. The CDR3 DNA sequence: TGTGCCACGGAGGGGACAGGGATTAATGAAAAACTGTTTTTT. As protein: CATEGTGINEKLFF.

The gene calls are TRBV5-1 and TRBJ2-1; 15 nucleotides match TRBD2. Per germline, CDR1 SGHRS and CDR2 YFSETQ. The CDR3 is made up of 18 amino acids. Trimming took 3 bases from V and 7 from J; bases not matched to a gene: 11. CDR3 bases: TGCGCCAGCAGCTATTATAGGACTAGCGGGGGGGCCGGGAATGAGCAGTTCTTC. The encoded protein is CASSYYRTSGGAGNEQFF.

V and J are TRBV7-8 and TRBJ2-5, with D possibly matching TRBD2 (5 bases). CDR1 SGHVS and CDR2 FQNEAQ come from the germline V gene. The CDR3 length is 15 residues. V was cut by 5 bases and J by 5 bases, with 18 bases left in between. Here the CDR3 reads CASSEEGTLRETQYF. In DNA, the CDR3 is TGTGCCAGCAGCGAAGAGGGCACACTTAGGGAGACCCAGTACTTC.

This clone was seen a handful of times. J is TRBJ1-2 and V is TRBV6-5, with a possible D match to TRBD1 (5 bases). The length of the CDR3 is 14 residues. V gave up 2 bases and J gave up 5 bases, with 12 bases separating them. Germline-derived CDR1 and CDR2 are MNHEY and SVGAGI. Here the CDR3 reads CASSYGAGGYGYTF. In DNA, the CDR3 is TGTGCCAGCAGTTACGGGGCAGGCGGATATGGCTACACCTTC.

This clone was seen just once. The chain is built from TRBV19 and TRBJ1-1; D is undetermined. CDR3 size: 14 residues. CDR1 LNHDA and CDR2 SQIVND come from the germline V gene (reference sequence). Trimming removed 3 bases at V and 1 base at J, with 9 bases between. The CDR3 DNA is TGTGCCAGTAGTATCTGGGCAGGGAACACTGAAGCTTTCTTT. It is translated as CASSIWAGNTEAFF.

Worth noting for this clone: Different DNA sequences within this sample yield the same CDR3. The chain carries TRBV13 and TRBJ2-7; D unresolved. The CDR3 sequence is 12 residues long. Germline V gene sequence: CDR1 PRHDT, CDR2 FYEKMQ (reference sequence). V was cut by 5 bases and J by 0 bases, with 5 bases left in between. CDR3: CASSPSSYEQYF. CDR3 in DNA: TGTGCCAGCAGCCCTAGCTCCTACGAGCAGTACTTC.

This chain connects TRBV19 to TRBJ1-6; 9 bases align to TRBD1. Germline lookup yields CDR1 LNHDA and CDR2 SQIVND (reference sequence). V lost 3 bases to trimming and J lost 10 bases; unmatched junction nucleotides: 7. CDR3 length equals 15 residues. The CDR3 DNA reads TGTGCCAGTAGTATTAGTGGGACAGGGCGATCACCCCTCCACTTT. Protein: CASSISGTGRSPLHF.

V gene TRBV19 combines with J gene TRBJ2-7; TRBD2 aligns across 7 bases. The CDR3 consists of 16 residues. Germline values: CDR1 LNHDA, CDR2 SQIVND (reference sequence). Unmatched junction bases numbered 8, after V lost 3 bases and J lost 0 bases. CDR3 nucleotides: TGTGCCAGTAGTATTTACGGGGAGGGGAGCTCCTACGAGCAGTACTTC. Protein sequence: CASSIYGEGSSYEQYF.

The chain couples TRBV3-1 (or the pseudogene TRBV3-2) to TRBJ2-1, with D possibly TRBD1 on 6 matching bases. CDR1 is LGHDT and CDR2 is YNNKEL in the germline V gene (reference sequence). There are 15 residues in the CDR3. V was shortened by 4 bases and J by 4 bases, with 14 bases between the two germline ends. The CDR3 bases are TGTGCCAGCAGCCGCCGGTCAGGGGATTACAATGAGCAGTTCTTC. Its translation is CASSRRSGDYNEQFF.